The T cell receptor beta chain described here comes from a study of T cells in Graves' hyperthyroidism and ophthalmopathy. General observations from the study: In validation, the model predicted ophthalmopathy. These predictions came a median about 6.5 months before onset. Ophthalmopathy could be told apart from stable hyperthyroidism with a 13 V-J model.

The sample holds one count of this clonotype. Its specificity is unknown. Amplification of TCR beta CDR3 regions was performed using RNA transcripts as template. First-round RT-PCR with HTBI primers amplified the TCR CDR3 region. TCRdb reprocessed the multiplex PCR reads via MiXCR and lists one record per CDR3 protein. The sample consists of 600,000 to 650,000 distinct CDR3 sequences, roughly 20% of them appearing once. Per the germline V gene, CDR1 is LGHNA and CDR2 is YNFKEQ. Trimming shortened V by 0 bases and J by 5 bases, and 7 bases separated the two germline ends. The CDR3 is made up of 14 amino acids. Disease lasting under 3 months, a NOSPECS grade of at least 4, and a Clinical Activity Score of at least 3 were features of the ophthalmopathy patients.

The clonotype originates from a man aged 30 to 45 with Graves' ophthalmopathy. Sequencing was performed on blood. The rearrangement links TRBV4-2 to TRBJ2-2; no reliable D call. The CDR3 region is CASSQEAQTGELFF. The CDR3 nucleotides are TGTGCCAGCAGCCAAGAGGCACAGACCGGGGAGCTGTTTTTT.